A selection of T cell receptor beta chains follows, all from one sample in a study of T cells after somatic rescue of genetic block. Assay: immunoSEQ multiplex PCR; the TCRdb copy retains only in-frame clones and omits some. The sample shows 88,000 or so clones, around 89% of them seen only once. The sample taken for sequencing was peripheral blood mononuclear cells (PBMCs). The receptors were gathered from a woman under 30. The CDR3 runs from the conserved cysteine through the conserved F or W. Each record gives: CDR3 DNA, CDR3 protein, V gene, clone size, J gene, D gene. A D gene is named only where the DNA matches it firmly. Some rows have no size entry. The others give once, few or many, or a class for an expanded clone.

TGTGCCAGCAGATGGGCAACTAATGAAAAACTGTTTTTT,CASRWATNEKLFF,TRBV27,-,TRBJ1-4,-
TGTGCCAGCAGCCTAGGGACTAGCGGGAGTTGGTCCTACAATGAGCAGTTCTTC,CASSLGTSGSWSYNEQFF,TRBV11-2,-,TRBJ2-1,TRBD2
TGTGCCAGCAGTTTCAATTTGGCTAGCGAGCAGTACTTC,CASSFNLASEQYF,TRBV27,-,TRBJ2-7,-
TGTGCCAGTAGTATAGACCGAAACTCCGGGACTAGTTCCACAGATACGCAGTATTTT,CASSIDRNSGTSSTDTQYF,TRBV19,-,TRBJ2-3,TRBD2
TGCGCCAGCAGCCAAGGACAGACCTACGAGCAGTACTTC,CASSQGQTYEQYF,TRBV4-1,-,TRBJ2-7,-
TGTGCCAGCAGCTTGGTTGTAGGAGTGAACGCTGAAGCTTTCTTT,CASSLVVGVNAEAFF,TRBV5-4,-,TRBJ1-1,-
TGTGCCAGCTCTTTCCCAGGCCGGGAAGCTTTCTTT,CASSFPGREAFF,TRBV27,-,TRBJ1-1,-
TGTGCCAGCAGCCCCCGACTAGCGGGGCCTTACAATGAGCAGTTCTTC,CASSPRLAGPYNEQFF,TRBV11-2,-,TRBJ2-1,TRBD2
TGTGCCAGTAGTATACAACTTTACAATGAGCAGTTCTTC,CASSIQLYNEQFF,TRBV19,few,TRBJ2-1,-
TGTGCCAGCTCACCGGTTCAGATCTACAATGAGCAGTTCTTC,CASSPVQIYNEQFF,TRBV18,few,TRBJ2-1,-
TGTGCCAGCAGTGAATACCCGGAGGGCACTGAAGCTTTCTTT,CASSEYPEGTEAFF,TRBV25-1,-,TRBJ1-1,-
TGCAGCGTTGAGCGTGGGTGGGGACAGGGGAGTTACGAGCAGTACTTC,CSVERGWGQGSYEQYF,TRBV29-1,-,TRBJ2-7,TRBD1
TGTGCCAGCAGTGAAGCTAGTGGCTCCTACAATGAGCAGTTCTTC,CASSEASGSYNEQFF,TRBV6-1,medium-sized,TRBJ2-1,-
TGTGCCAGCGCCAGAGCTTGGGGGGTGTGGTCTGGGGCCAACGTCCTGACTTTC,CASARAWGVWSGANVLTF,TRBV5-6,-,TRBJ2-6,-
TGCGCCAGCAGCCTCCTACAGGGGGGGGGCGTCTACGAGCAGTACTTC,CASSLLQGGGVYEQYF,TRBV5-1,-,TRBJ2-7,-
TGTGCCAGCTCACCACCGAGTAATGAAAAACTGTTTTTT,CASSPPSNEKLFF,TRBV18,-,TRBJ1-4,-
TGCGCCAGCAGGGACTGCTGGGACAGAAGCAATCAGCCCCAGCATTTT,CASRDCWDRSNQPQHF,TRBV5-1,-,TRBJ1-5,TRBD1
TGCGCCAGCAGCTCCGGGATCCCTGGGCACTACGAGCAGTACTTC,CASSSGIPGHYEQYF,TRBV5-1,-,TRBJ2-7,-
TGCGCCAGCAGCCAAGTAGGGAATGAGCAGTTCTTC,CASSQVGNEQFF,TRBV4-1,-,TRBJ2-1,-
TGTGCCAGCAGTGAGACAGAGGCCTACGAGCAGTACTTC,CASSETEAYEQYF,TRBV6-1,-,TRBJ2-7,-
TGTGCCAGCAGCGCGCTAGGGTATGGCTACACCTTC,CASSALGYGYTF,TRBV9,-,TRBJ1-2,-
TGCGCCAGCAGTGTAGAGGAGACCCAGTACTTC,CASSVEETQYF,TRBV10-1,-,TRBJ2-5,-
TGTGCCTGGAGTCCTCCTCGGACTAGCGGGGACGCGCAGTACTTC,CAWSPPRTSGDAQYF,TRBV30,-,TRBJ2-7,TRBD2
TGTGCCAGCAGCTTAGAGGTAGACGCTAGCAATCAGCCCCAGCATTTT,CASSLEVDASNQPQHF,TRBV7-8,-,TRBJ1-5,-
TGTGCCAGCAGCCCTACGGACAGGGGCAGCGAGCAGTACTTC,CASSPTDRGSEQYF,TRBV7-3,-,TRBJ2-7,TRBD1
TGTGCCAGCAGTCCGGACGGGATGAGAGGCTACACCTTC,CASSPDGMRGYTF,TRBV5-5,-,TRBJ1-2,-
TGTGCCAGCAGTGAATGGGGAGGGGGCACTGAAGCTTTCTTT,CASSEWGGGTEAFF,TRBV25-1,-,TRBJ1-1,-
TGTGCCAGCAGCACAACCCAGGAGACCCAGTACTTC,CASSTTQETQYF,TRBV28,-,TRBJ2-5,-
TGCAGCTCCTCGGAGAACTATGGCTACACCTTC,CSSSENYGYTF,TRBV20-1,-,TRBJ1-2,-
TGTGCCAGCCCCAGTGGCCCCCCCGGGGAGACCCAGTACTTC,CASPSGPPGETQYF,TRBV6-4,-,TRBJ2-5,-
TGTGCCAGCAGCTTAGGGCAGGGGGGCACTAATGAAAAACTGTTTTTT,CASSLGQGGTNEKLFF,TRBV7-9,-,TRBJ1-4,TRBD1
TGTGCCAGCAGCCCCTCCCCCGTCGACCTAGCTAACTATGGCTACACCTTC,CASSPSPVDLANYGYTF,TRBV5-6,once,TRBJ1-2,-
TGTGCCAGCAGCAACCAAGGGGGTTGGGAGACCCAGTACTTC,CASSNQGGWETQYF,TRBV6-1,-,TRBJ2-5,-
TGCGCCAGCAGTCAGGCGCGGGGTAGCACTGAAGCTTTCTTT,CASSQARGSTEAFF,TRBV4-1,-,TRBJ1-1,-
TGCGCCAGCAGCTTGGGTTTTAGCGGGACTACAGATACGCAGTATTTT,CASSLGFSGTTDTQYF,TRBV5-1,-,TRBJ2-3,TRBD2
TGTGCCAGCTCAGACAGGGAAATGGGACTAGCGGGAGAGTACTTC,CASSDREMGLAGEYF,TRBV18,-,TRBJ2-7,TRBD2
TGTGCCATCCGACCCATAGAGGGGCCCACAGATACGCAGTATTTT,CAIRPIEGPTDTQYF,TRBV10-3,-,TRBJ2-3,-
TGTGCCAGCAACCCAACAAGGACCTCTTCCTACGAGCAGTACTTC,CASNPTRTSSYEQYF,TRBV2,few,TRBJ2-7,-
TGTGCCAGCAGTTTCGATTCCTACAATGAGCAGTTCTTC,CASSFDSYNEQFF,TRBV28,-,TRBJ2-1,-
TGTGCCAGCAGTACCTTTGGGGCGACGCAAGAGACCCAGTACTTC,CASSTFGATQETQYF,TRBV28,-,TRBJ2-5,-
TGTGCCAGCAGTTCCGAGCGGGAGCGAGAGACCCAGTACTTC,CASSSERERETQYF,TRBV6-5,-,TRBJ2-5,TRBD2
TGTGCCAGTAGTATCAATGGGTTTAGCAATCAGCCCCAGCATTTT,CASSINGFSNQPQHF,TRBV19,-,TRBJ1-5,-
TGTGCCAGCAGCTTGGCCCTAGCAGGCAATGAGCAGTTCTTC,CASSLALAGNEQFF,TRBV5-6,-,TRBJ2-1,-
TGTGCCAGCAGCTTATTGAGGGCTAGCGGGAGGGCCCATGAGCAGTTCTTC,CASSLLRASGRAHEQFF,TRBV7-3,-,TRBJ2-1,TRBD2
TGTGCCTGGAGTGTAGAGGGCAGAGCCTACGAGCAGTACTTC,CAWSVEGRAYEQYF,TRBV30,-,TRBJ2-7,-
TGTGCCAGCAGTGTTCGGGGAGACACCATATATTTT,CASSVRGDTIYF,TRBV2,-,TRBJ1-3,-
TGTGCCAGCAGACTATACTTGGGGGCGTGGGAGACCCAGTACTTC,CASRLYLGAWETQYF,TRBV5-5,once,TRBJ2-5,-
TGTGCCAGCAGCCCACAGGGGGCGCACGGTGAAGCTTTCTTT,CASSPQGAHGEAFF,TRBV7-2,-,TRBJ1-1,TRBD1
TGTGCCAGCAGTCCAGCGGGAGTACTCTTCTACGAGCAGTACTTC,CASSPAGVLFYEQYF,TRBV7-2,-,TRBJ2-7,TRBD2
TGTGCCAGCAGTTTTCTTGATCGGGGCGAGCAGTACTTC,CASSFLDRGEQYF,TRBV28,-,TRBJ2-7,-
TGTGCCAGCACGCTCGGGACTTCGACTGGCTACACCTTC,CASTLGTSTGYTF,TRBV6-1,-,TRBJ1-2,-
TGTGCCAGCAGTTTATCTACAGAAGACATTCAGTACTTC,CASSLSTEDIQYF,TRBV27,-,TRBJ2-4,-
TGTGCCAGTAGCATAGCGGGAGTCGGGTACGAGCAGTACTTC,CASSIAGVGYEQYF,TRBV19,once,TRBJ2-7,TRBD2
TGCGCCAGCAGCCAAGAAGCGACACGGGATACTGACTACGAGCAGTACTTC,CASSQEATRDTDYEQYF,TRBV4-3,-,TRBJ2-7,-
TGTGCCAGTAGTATACCAGGGGGTCCCTTGAACACTGAAGCTTTCTTT,CASSIPGGPLNTEAFF,TRBV19,once,TRBJ1-1,TRBD1
TGTGCCAGCAGTGCAGCAGACAGCCACACCGGGGAGCTGTTTTTT,CASSAADSHTGELFF,TRBV6-1,few,TRBJ2-2,-
TGTGCCAGCAGCTTGGGTTCCTCTAGCTCCTACAATGAGCAGTTCTTC,CASSLGSSSSYNEQFF,TRBV7-9,-,TRBJ2-1,-